The rows below give T cell receptor beta chains drawn from one sample of a study of post-analysis software for immune sequencing data. TCRdb independently ran MiXCR on the PCR reads; one entry per CDR3 protein. The data show hundreds of thousands of distinct CDR3 sequences, roughly three fifths seen once. Material: blood. The receptors derive from a girl aged 2-10 years with multiple sclerosis. Both conserved end residues are part of each CDR3.

J,V,CDR3
TRBJ2-7,TRBV29-1,CSVETGGPSYEQYF
TRBJ1-2,TRBV20-1,CSASPTRGRGDYGYTF
TRBJ1-5,TRBV19,CASDRGAMHSNQPQHF
TRBJ2-5,TRBV10-3,CAIRESRGGETQYF
TRBJ2-3,TRBV10-3,CATTGLPTDTQYF
TRBJ2-5,TRBV27,CASSPYRGEETQYF
TRBJ2-7,TRBV13,CASSLVDRPGGDYEQYF
TRBJ2-2,TRBV5-5,CASSTPPGPTDTGELFF
TRBJ2-3,TRBV6-2/TRBV6-3,CASRSGTLNVDTQYF
TRBJ2-5,TRBV12-3/TRBV12-4,CASSPGTEETQYF
TRBJ2-3,TRBV20-1,CSAVPRTTDTQYF
TRBJ2-5,TRBV7-9,CASRPSGSQETQYF
TRBJ1-1,TRBV4-3,CASSQDITGRAFF
TRBJ2-5,TRBV5-1,CASSRGTGGQETQYF
TRBJ1-1,TRBV7-2,CASSLVGIGTEAFF
TRBJ2-1,TRBV9,CASTTGYSYNEQFF
TRBJ2-7,TRBV7-2,CASSLGIDSYEQYF
TRBJ1-2,TRBV29-1,CSVEEGAGGYTF
TRBJ2-4,TRBV27,CASSSTGLAKNIQYF
TRBJ2-7,TRBV13,CASSLTWGQGPTYEQYF
TRBJ2-7,TRBV12-3/TRBV12-4,CASSFYGLSYYEQYF
TRBJ2-1,TRBV7-9,CASILRTSEDYYNEQFF